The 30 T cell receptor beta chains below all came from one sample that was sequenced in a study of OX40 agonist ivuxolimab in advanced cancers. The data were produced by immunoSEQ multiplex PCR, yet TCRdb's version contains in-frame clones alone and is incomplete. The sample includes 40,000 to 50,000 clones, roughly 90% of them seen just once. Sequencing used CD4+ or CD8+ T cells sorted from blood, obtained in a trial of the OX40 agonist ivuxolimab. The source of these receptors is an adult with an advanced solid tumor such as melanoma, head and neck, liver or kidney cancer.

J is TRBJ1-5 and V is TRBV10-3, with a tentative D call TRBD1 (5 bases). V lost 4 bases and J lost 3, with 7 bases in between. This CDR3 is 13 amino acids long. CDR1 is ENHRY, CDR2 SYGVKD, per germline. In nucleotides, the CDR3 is TGTGCCATCAGTGTGGACAACAATCAGCCCCAGCATTTT. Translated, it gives CAISVDNNQPQHF.

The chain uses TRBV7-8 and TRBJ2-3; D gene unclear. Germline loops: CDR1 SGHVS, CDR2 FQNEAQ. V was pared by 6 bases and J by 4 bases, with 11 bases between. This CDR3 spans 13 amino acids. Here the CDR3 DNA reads TGTGCCAGCAGTCCCCCCCGGGCAGATACGCAGTATTTT. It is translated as CASSPPRADTQYF.

The CDR3 DNA is TGTGCCAGCTCACCTTCAAGGCAGACTAATGAAAAACTGTTTTTT. It yields the protein CASSPSRQTNEKLFF. The chain recombines TRBV18 with TRBJ1-4; D call uncertain. The CDR3 is 15 amino acids. From germline, CDR1 is KGHSH and CDR2 LQKENI. Between the trimmed V and J ends, which lost 3 bases and 2 bases, there was a span of 10 bases.

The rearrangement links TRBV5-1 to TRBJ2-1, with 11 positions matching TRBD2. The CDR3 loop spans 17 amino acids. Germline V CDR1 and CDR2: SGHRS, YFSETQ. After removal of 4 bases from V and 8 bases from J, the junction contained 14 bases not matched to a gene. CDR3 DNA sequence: TGCGCCAGCAGCGCTAAACTAGCGGGGGCAATTATCGATGAGCAGTTCTTC. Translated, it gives CASSAKLAGAIIDEQFF.

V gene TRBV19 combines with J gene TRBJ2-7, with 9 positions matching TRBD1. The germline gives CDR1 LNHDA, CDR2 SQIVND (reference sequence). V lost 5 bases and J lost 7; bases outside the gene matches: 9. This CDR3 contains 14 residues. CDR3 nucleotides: TGTGCCAGTAGTGGGGGACAGGGAGTAGGGGAGCAGTACTTC. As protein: CASSGGQGVGEQYF. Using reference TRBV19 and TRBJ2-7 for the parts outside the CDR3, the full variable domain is DGGITQSPKYLFRKEGQNVTLSCEQNLNHDAMYWYRQDPGQGLRLIYYSQIVNDFQKGDIAEGYSVSREKKESFPLTVTSAQKNPTAFYLCASSGGQGVGEQYFGPGTRLTVT.

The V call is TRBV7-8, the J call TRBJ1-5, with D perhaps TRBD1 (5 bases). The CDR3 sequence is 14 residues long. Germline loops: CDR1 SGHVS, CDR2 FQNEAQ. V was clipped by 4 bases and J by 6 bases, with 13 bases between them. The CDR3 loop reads CASSSYQGAQPQHF. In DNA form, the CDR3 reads TGTGCCAGCAGCTCCTATCAGGGCGCTCAGCCCCAGCATTTT.

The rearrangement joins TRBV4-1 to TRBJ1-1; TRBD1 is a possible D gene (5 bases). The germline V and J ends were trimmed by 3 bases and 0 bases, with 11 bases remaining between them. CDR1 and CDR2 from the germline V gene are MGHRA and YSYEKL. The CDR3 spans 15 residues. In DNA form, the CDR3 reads TGCGCCAGCAGCCAGCCCGACAGACTGAACACTGAAGCTTTCTTT. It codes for CASSQPDRLNTEAFF.

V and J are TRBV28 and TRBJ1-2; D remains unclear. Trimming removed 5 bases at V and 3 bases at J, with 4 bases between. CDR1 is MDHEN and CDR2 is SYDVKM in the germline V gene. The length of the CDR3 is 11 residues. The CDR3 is CASSADYGYTF. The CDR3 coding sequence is TGTGCCAGCAGTGCGGACTATGGCTACACCTTC.

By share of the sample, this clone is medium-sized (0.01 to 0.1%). This chain's CDR3 is CASTQGAVLNTEAFF. CDR3 in DNA: TGTGCCAGCACCCAGGGGGCTGTGTTGAACACTGAAGCTTTCTTT. This chain joins TRBV7-9 and TRBJ1-1, with TRBD1 matching 8 bases. J lost 0 bases, V lost 7 bases, and 7 bases had no gene match. The CDR3 has 15 amino acids. Germline CDR1 is SEHNR and CDR2 is FQNEAQ (reference sequence). The entire variable domain, with the rest obtained from reference TRBV7-9 and TRBJ1-1, is as follows: DTGVSQNPRHKITKRGQNVTFRCDPISEHNRLYWYRQTLGQGPEFLTYFQNEAQLEKSRLLSDRFSAERPKGSFSTLEIQRTEQGDSAMYLCASTQGAVLNTEAFFGQGTRLTVV.

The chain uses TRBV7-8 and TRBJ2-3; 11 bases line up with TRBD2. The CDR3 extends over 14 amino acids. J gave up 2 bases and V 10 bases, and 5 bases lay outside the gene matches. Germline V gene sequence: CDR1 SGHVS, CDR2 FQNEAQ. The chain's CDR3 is CATGTSGVTDTQYF. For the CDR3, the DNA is TGTGCCACCGGGACTAGCGGTGTCACAGATACGCAGTATTTT.

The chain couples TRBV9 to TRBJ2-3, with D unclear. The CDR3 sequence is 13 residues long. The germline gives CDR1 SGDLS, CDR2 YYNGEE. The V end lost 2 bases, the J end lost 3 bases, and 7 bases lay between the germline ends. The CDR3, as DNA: TGTGCCAGCAGCGTTATGGGGACAGATACGCAGTATTTT. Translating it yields CASSVMGTDTQYF.

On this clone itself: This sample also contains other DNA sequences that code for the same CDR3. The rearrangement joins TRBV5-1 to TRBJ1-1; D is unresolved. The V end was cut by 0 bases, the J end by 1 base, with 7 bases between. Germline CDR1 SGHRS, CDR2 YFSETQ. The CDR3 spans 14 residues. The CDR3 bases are TGCGCCAGCAGCTTGGGAGCAGGGAACACTGAAGCTTTCTTT. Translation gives CASSLGAGNTEAFF.

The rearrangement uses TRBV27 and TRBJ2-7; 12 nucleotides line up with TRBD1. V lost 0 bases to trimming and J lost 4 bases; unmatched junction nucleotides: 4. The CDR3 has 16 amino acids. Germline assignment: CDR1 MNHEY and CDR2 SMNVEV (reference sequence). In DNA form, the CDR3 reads TGTGCCAGCAGTTTATCCCCGGGACAGGGGGCTTACGAGCAGTACTTC. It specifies CASSLSPGQGAYEQYF.

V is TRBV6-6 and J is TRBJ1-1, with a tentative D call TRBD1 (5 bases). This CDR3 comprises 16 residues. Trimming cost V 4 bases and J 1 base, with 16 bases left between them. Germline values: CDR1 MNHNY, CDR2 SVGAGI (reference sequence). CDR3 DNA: TGTGCCAGCAGTTTTCAAATACACGGACAGAACACTGAAGCTTTCTTT. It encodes CASSFQIHGQNTEAFF.

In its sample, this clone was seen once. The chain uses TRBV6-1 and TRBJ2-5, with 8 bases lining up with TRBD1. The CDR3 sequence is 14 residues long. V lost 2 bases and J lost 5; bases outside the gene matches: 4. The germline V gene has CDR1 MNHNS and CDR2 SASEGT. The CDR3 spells CASSEPRGPETQYF. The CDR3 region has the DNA TGTGCCAGCAGTGAACCCAGGGGGCCCGAGACCCAGTACTTC.

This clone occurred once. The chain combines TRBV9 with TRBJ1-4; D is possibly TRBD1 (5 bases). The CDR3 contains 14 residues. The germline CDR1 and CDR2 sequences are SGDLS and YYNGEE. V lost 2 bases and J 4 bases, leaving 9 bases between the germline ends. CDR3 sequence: CASSVTGVNEKLFF. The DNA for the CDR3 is TGTGCCAGCAGCGTCACGGGGGTTAATGAAAAACTGTTTTTT.

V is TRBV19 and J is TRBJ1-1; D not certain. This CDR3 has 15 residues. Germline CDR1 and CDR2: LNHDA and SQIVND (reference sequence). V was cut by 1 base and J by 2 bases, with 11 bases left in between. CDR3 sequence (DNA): TGTGCCAGTAGTATAGGTGGGAGAACCAACACTGAAGCTTTCTTT. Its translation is CASSIGGRTNTEAFF.

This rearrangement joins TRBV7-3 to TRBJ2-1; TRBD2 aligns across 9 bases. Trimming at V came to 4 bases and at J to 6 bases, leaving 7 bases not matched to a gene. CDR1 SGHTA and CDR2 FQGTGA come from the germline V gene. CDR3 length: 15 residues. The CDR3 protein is CASSSLAGGLNEQFF. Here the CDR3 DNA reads TGTGCCAGCAGCTCCTTGGCGGGGGGGCTCAATGAGCAGTTCTTC.

DNA of the CDR3: TGTGCCAGCAGCCCGACCCGGGGGCCCCAAGAGACCCAGTACTTC. It encodes CASSPTRGPQETQYF. V and J are TRBV7-8 and TRBJ2-5; D possibly uses TRBD1 or TRBD2 (6 bases each). The ends were cut back, 5 bases at V and 1 base at J, with 14 bases in the middle. The germline V gene has CDR1 SGHVS and CDR2 FQNEAQ. The CDR3 spans 15 residues.

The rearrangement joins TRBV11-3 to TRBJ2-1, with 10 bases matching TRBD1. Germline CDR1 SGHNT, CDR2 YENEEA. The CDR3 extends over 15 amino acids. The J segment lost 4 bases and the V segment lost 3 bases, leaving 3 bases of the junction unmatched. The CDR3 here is CASSFRDRGYNEQFF. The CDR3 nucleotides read TGTGCCAGCAGCTTCCGGGACAGGGGATACAATGAGCAGTTCTTC.

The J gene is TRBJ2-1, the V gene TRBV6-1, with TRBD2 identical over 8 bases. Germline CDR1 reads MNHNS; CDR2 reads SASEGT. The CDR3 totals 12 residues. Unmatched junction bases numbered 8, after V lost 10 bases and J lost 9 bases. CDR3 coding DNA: TGTGCCACCAGCTACGGGGGGGGTGAGCAGTTCTTC. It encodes CATSYGGGEQFF.

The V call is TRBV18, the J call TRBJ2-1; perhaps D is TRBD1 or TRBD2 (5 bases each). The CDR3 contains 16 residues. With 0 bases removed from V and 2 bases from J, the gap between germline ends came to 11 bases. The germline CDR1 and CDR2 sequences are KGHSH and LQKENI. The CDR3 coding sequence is TGTGCCAGCTCACCACCGAACGGGGCCGCCTACAATGAGCAGTTCTTC. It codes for CASSPPNGAAYNEQFF. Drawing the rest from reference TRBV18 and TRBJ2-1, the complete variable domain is NAGVMQNPRHLVRRRGQEARLRCSPMKGHSHVYWYRQLPEEGLKFMVYLQKENIIDESGMPKERFSAEFPKEGPSILRIQQVVRGDSAAYFCASSPPNGAAYNEQFFGPGTRLTVL.

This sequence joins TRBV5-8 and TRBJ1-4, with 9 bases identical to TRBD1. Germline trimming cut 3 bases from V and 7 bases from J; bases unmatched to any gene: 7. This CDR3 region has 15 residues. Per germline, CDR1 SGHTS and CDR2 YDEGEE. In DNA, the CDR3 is TGTGCCAGCAGCTCGGGGACAGGGCAGGGTGAAAAACTGTTTTTT. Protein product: CASSSGTGQGEKLFF.

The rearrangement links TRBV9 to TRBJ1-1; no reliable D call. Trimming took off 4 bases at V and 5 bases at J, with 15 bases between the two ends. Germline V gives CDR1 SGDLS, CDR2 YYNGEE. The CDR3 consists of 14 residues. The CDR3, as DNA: TGTGCCAGCAGCCCCCACGGTGGGTCGACTGAAGCTTTCTTT. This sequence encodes CASSPHGGSTEAFF. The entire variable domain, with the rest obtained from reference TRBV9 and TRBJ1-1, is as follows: DSGVTQTPKHLITATGQRVTLRCSPRSGDLSVYWYQQSLDQGLQFLIQYYNGEERAKGNILERFSAQQFPDLHSELNLSSLELGDSALYFCASSPHGGSTEAFFGQGTRLTVV.

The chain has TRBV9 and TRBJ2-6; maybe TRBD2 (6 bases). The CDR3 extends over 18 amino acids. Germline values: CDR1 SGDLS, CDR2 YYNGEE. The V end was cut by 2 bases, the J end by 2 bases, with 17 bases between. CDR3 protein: CASSVAGQFLAGANVLTF. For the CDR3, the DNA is TGTGCCAGCAGCGTCGCGGGGCAGTTTCTCGCTGGGGCCAACGTCCTGACTTTC.

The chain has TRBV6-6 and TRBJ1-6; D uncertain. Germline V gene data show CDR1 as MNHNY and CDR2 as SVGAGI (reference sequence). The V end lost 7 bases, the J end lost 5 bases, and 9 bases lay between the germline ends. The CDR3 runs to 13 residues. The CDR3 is CASTWENNSPLHF. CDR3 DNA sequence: TGTGCCAGCACGTGGGAGAATAATTCACCCCTCCACTTT.

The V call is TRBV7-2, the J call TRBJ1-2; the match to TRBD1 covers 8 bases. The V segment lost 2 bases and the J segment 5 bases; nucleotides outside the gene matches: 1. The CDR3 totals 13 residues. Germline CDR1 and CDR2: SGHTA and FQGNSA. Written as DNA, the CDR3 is TGTGCCAGCAGCTTAAGGACAGGGTATGGCTACACCTTC. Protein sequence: CASSLRTGYGYTF.

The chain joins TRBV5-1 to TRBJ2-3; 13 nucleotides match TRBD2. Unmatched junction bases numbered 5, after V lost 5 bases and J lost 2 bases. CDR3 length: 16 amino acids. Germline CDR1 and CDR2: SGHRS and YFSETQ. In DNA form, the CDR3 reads TGCGCCAGCAGGGAAGGGACTAGCGGGGTCACAGATACGCAGTATTTT. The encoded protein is CASREGTSGVTDTQYF.

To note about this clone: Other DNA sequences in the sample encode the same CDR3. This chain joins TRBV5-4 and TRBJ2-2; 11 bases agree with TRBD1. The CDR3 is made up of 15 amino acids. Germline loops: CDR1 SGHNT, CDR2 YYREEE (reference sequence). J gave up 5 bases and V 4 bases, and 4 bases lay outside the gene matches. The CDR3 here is CASSSGTGGTGELFF. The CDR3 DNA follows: TGTGCCAGCAGCAGCGGGACAGGGGGAACCGGGGAGCTGTTTTTT.

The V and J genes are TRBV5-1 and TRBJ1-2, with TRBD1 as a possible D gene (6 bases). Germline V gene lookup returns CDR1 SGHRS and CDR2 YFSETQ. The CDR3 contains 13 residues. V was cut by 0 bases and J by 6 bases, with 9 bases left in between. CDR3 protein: CASSLAYRDGYTF. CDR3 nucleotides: TGCGCCAGCAGCTTGGCCTACAGGGATGGCTACACCTTC.